Presented here are 5 T cell receptor beta chains from one specimen sequenced in a study of T cells in narcolepsy. The method was immunoSEQ multiplex PCR; TCRdb's version includes in-frame clones alone and lacks a portion of them. The table shows approximately 22,000 clones, with roughly 62% occurring only once. Source material: memory (CD45RA-) CD4+ T cells from blood. All receptors come from a human donor in good health.

This clone has more than one count but fewer than ten. The genes are TRBV5-6 and TRBJ2-7, with no clear D. The CDR3 consists of 14 residues. V shed 0 bases and J shed 0 bases, with 7 bases lying between them. Germline-derived CDR1 and CDR2 are SGHDT and YYEEEE. The chain's CDR3 is CASSLAGPSYEQYF. Here the CDR3 DNA reads TGTGCCAGCAGCTTGGCCGGGCCCTCCTACGAGCAGTACTTC. Together with reference TRBV5-6 and TRBJ2-7, the CDR3 gives the full variable domain: DAGVTQSPTHLIKTRGQQVTLRCSPKSGHDTVSWYQQALGQGPQFIFQYYEEEERQRGNFPDRFSGHQFPNYSSELNVNALLLGDSALYLCASSLAGPSYEQYFGPGTRLTVT.

In its sample, this clone was seen a few times. The CDR3 region is CASSRSPGTSNTGELFF. CDR3 DNA: TGCGCCAGCAGCCGCTCTCCCGGGACTTCTAACACCGGGGAGCTGTTTTTT. The chain links TRBV4-3 to TRBJ2-2; a possible D gene is TRBD2 (6 bases). The CDR3 has 17 residues. Trimming took off 4 bases at V and 2 bases at J, with 17 bases between the two ends. The germline CDR1 and CDR2 sequences are LGHNA and YSLEER.

The J gene is TRBJ1-3, the V gene TRBV7-8; 7 bases are a match to TRBD1. The CDR3 runs 18 residues. The J segment lost 6 bases and the V segment lost 5 bases, leaving 19 bases of the junction unmatched. CDR1 and CDR2 (germline): SGHVS, FQNEAQ. CDR3 nucleotide sequence: TGTGCCAGCAGCCCCACGTCCCGCCTGACAGGGACTGAAAACACCATATATTTT. Its translation: CASSPTSRLTGTENTIYF.

The J gene is TRBJ2-5, the V gene TRBV28; D is unresolved. V gave up 11 bases and J gave up 4 bases, with 23 bases separating them. The CDR3 spans 15 residues. The germline CDR1 and CDR2 sequences are MDHEN and SYDVKM. CDR3 coding DNA: TGTGCCCCCGTCGGGTCCCGAAAGAGAGGAGAGACCCAGTACTTC. This gives the protein CAPVGSRKRGETQYF.

The V call is TRBV28, the J call TRBJ2-5; 11 nucleotides line up with TRBD2. The CDR3 runs 14 residues. Germline V gene data show CDR1 as MDHEN and CDR2 as SYDVKM. The ends lost 3 bases at V and 4 bases at J; junction bases unmatched: 1. CDR3 amino acids: CASSLGTSGETQYF. The CDR3 coding sequence is TGTGCCAGCAGTTTGGGGACTAGCGGAGAGACCCAGTACTTC. The full variable domain, in which reference TRBV28 and TRBJ2-5 provide the parts outside the CDR3, is DVKVTQSSRYLVKRTGEKVFLECVQDMDHENMFWYRQDPGLGLRLIYFSYDVKMKEKGDIPEGYSVSREKKERFSLILESASTNQTSMYLCASSLGTSGETQYFGPGTRLLVL.